This T cell receptor beta chain appears in the sequencing data of a study of cytomegalovirus exposure and HLA in healthy donors. Libraries were prepared by immunoSEQ multiplex PCR; TCRdb keeps only in-frame clonotypes and omits some of them. The sample has some 150,000 clones, around 90% seen once; the top ten hold less than 7%. Germline CDR1 is MNHEY and CDR2 is SVGAGI. Trimming took 2 bases from V and 5 from J, leaving 15 bases between them. The CDR3 runs 15 residues. This sequence joins TRBV6-5 and TRBJ2-5; D unclear. This sequence was found in a woman aged 25-40 years in good health and CMV-seropositive. The specimen sequenced was PBMCs. The CDR3 reads CASSYALGVAETQYF. The DNA of the CDR3 is TGTGCCAGCAGTTACGCATTGGGCGTGGCGGAGACCCAGTACTTC.